The 16 T cell receptor beta chains given below trace back to one sample, sequenced in a study of T-cell reconstitution after alpha-beta-depleted transplantation in children. This sample's TCRbeta library carried unique molecular identifier barcodes. Via MiXCR, TCRdb re-called the PCR reads, giving one row per CDR3 protein. The sample has 200,000 to 250,000 distinct CDR3 sequences; around 9.9% are singletons. The input for sequencing was PBMCs, taken before TCRalphabeta/CD19-depleted stem cell transplant. The origin of the receptors is a child younger than two with acute myeloid leukemia, due to receive a stem cell transplant.

In this sample, this clonotype turned up many times. The chain has TRBV6-6 and TRBJ1-5; no clear D gene. CDR1 MNHNY and CDR2 SVGAGI come from the germline V gene (reference sequence). This CDR3 is built from 12 residues. The V and J ends lost 4 bases and 5 bases respectively, with 6 bases between them. The CDR3 region has the DNA TGTGCCAGCAGTTCCGACGATCAGCCCCAGCATTTT. Translated: CASSSDDQPQHF.

The chain combines TRBV7-2 with TRBJ2-3; 8 nucleotides align to TRBD1. The length of the CDR3 is 17 residues. Trimming took 0 bases from V and 7 from J; bases not matched to a gene: 12. Germline loops: CDR1 SGHTA, CDR2 FQGNSA. CDR3 protein: CASSLAWQGALLNTQYF. The DNA of the CDR3 is TGTGCCAGCAGCTTAGCGTGGCAGGGGGCCTTGCTAAATACGCAGTATTTT.

Many counts were recorded for this clonotype. The V gene is TRBV7-2, the J gene TRBJ2-5; no clear D. Trimming took 2 bases from V and 5 from J, leaving 12 bases between them. CDR3 length: 14 amino acids. Per the germline V gene, CDR1 is SGHTA and CDR2 is FQGNSA. The CDR3 reads CASSLRDWQETQYF. The CDR3 DNA reads as TGTGCCAGCAGCTTAAGAGATTGGCAGGAGACCCAGTACTTC.

Ten or more counts support this clonotype. The chain uses TRBV7-3 and TRBJ1-5; D gene ambiguous. Trimming left V 5 bases short and J 6 bases short, with 8 bases between. The CDR3 spans 12 residues. Germline loops: CDR1 SGHTA, CDR2 FQGTGA. Here the CDR3 reads CASSGLVQPQHF. The CDR3, as DNA: TGTGCCAGCAGCGGGTTGGTTCAGCCCCAGCATTTT.

This clonotype is judged medium-sized (0.01 to 0.1%). The chain couples TRBV7-2 to TRBJ2-7; D might be TRBD2 (6 bases). V lost 8 bases and J lost 3, with 14 bases in between. Germline CDR1 and CDR2: SGHTA and FQGNSA. The CDR3 has 13 amino acids. CDR3 loop: CASAPEGGYEQYF. The CDR3 nucleotides read TGTGCCAGCGCGCCAGAGGGAGGCTACGAGCAGTACTTC.

This clonotype was seen more than once but under ten times. The V call is TRBV30, the J call TRBJ1-2; no reliable D call. V lost 0 bases and J lost 8, with 13 bases in between. The CDR3 has 13 amino acids. Germline V gene sequence: CDR1 GTSNPN, CDR2 SVGIG (reference sequence). The CDR3 sequence: CAWSVPTAWGYTF. The CDR3 DNA reads as TGTGCCTGGAGTGTACCGACGGCATGGGGCTACACCTTC.

This clonotype was counted ten times or more. This sequence joins TRBV12-5 and TRBJ2-5; 14 nucleotides align to TRBD2. Germline-derived CDR1 and CDR2 are LGHNT and FRNRAP. CDR3 length equals 14 residues. The CDR3 DNA reads TGTGCGCCGACTAGCGGGAGGGCCAAAGAGACCCAGTACTTC. This sequence encodes CAPTSGRAKETQYF.

Notes on this clonotype: With a much larger clone just one base away, this may be a read error. This chain connects TRBV7-3 to TRBJ2-3; 10 positions agree with TRBD2. The CDR3 covers 16 residues. The germline gives CDR1 SGHTA, CDR2 FQGTGA. CDR3: CASSAGLAETTDAQYF. The CDR3, as DNA: TGTGCCAGCAGCGCAGGACTAGCGGAGACCACAGATGCGCAGTATTTT. The full variable domain, in which reference TRBV7-3 and TRBJ2-3 provide the parts outside the CDR3, is GAGVSQTPSNKVTEKGKYVELRCDPISGHTALYWYRQSLGQGPEFLIYFQGTGAADDSGLPNDRFFAVRPEGSVSTLKIQRTERGDSAVYLCASSAGLAETTDAQYFGPGTRLTVL.

Notes on this clonotype: Germline and junction disagree at one end, which may indicate a read error. This CDR3 is CSAPRRSSGANVLIF. The CDR3 region has the DNA TGCAGTGCCCCCCGACGAAGCTCTGGGGCCAACGTCCTGATTTTC. The chain is built from TRBV20-1 and TRBJ2-6, with TRBD1 as a possible D gene (5 bases). Looked up from germline, CDR1 is DFQATT and CDR2 is SNEGSKA (reference sequence). CDR3 length equals 15 residues.

Notes on this clonotype: This could be a read error, since a much larger clone is one nucleotide away. The chain employs TRBV18 and TRBJ2-7; D gene ambiguous. The CDR3 spans 13 residues. The germline V gene encodes CDR1 KGHSH and CDR2 LQKENI. In DNA form, the CDR3 reads TGTGCCAGCTCACCTCGGGTCGGCTACGAGCCGTACTTC. It specifies CASSPRVGYEPYF.

This clonotype was recorded at least ten times. This chain links TRBV28 with TRBJ2-3, with 14 bases matching TRBD2. CDR1 and CDR2 from the germline V gene are MDHEN and SYDVKM. After removal of 5 bases from V and 1 base from J, the junction contained 2 bases not matched to a gene. The CDR3 length is 16 residues. The CDR3 bases are TGTGCCAGCAGTCAGACTAGCGGGAGGGGCACAGATACGCAGTATTTT. Translated, it gives CASSQTSGRGTDTQYF.

In this sample, this clonotype turned up many times. V is TRBV5-6 and J is TRBJ1-4; 9 bases fit TRBD1. The CDR3 contains 14 residues. Germline trimming cut 7 bases from V and 4 bases from J; bases unmatched to any gene: 5. The germline V gene has CDR1 SGHDT and CDR2 YYEEEE. Written as DNA, the CDR3 is TGTGCCAGCGCCTTGGACAGGGGTAATGAAAAACTGTTTTTT. It is translated as CASALDRGNEKLFF.

This clonotype was observed many times. The chain recombines TRBV11-2 with TRBJ1-2; D perhaps matches TRBD1 (6 bases). The length of the CDR3 is 14 residues. Germline V gene lookup returns CDR1 SGHAT and CDR2 FQNNGV. V was shortened by 4 bases and J by 4 bases, with 13 bases between the two germline ends. CDR3 in amino acids: CASSSPRGGYGYTF. DNA for the CDR3: TGTGCCAGCAGCTCCCCCAGGGGTGGCTATGGCTACACCTTC.

Note on this clonotype: A read error may be the cause here, since a much bigger clone is one base away. The chain is built from TRBV20-1 and TRBJ2-5, with D tentatively TRBD1 (5 bases). The CDR3 is 12 amino acids. Trimming cost V 7 bases and J 1 base, with 10 bases left between them. Germline CDR1 DFQATT, CDR2 SNEGSKA (reference sequence). The CDR3: CSVLDTQETQYF. The CDR3 nucleotides read TGCAGTGTCTTGGACACCCAAGAGACCCAGTACTTC.

The genes are TRBV6-1 and TRBJ2-5; D possibly uses TRBD1 or TRBD2 (5 bases each). Germline V gene lookup returns CDR1 MNHNS and CDR2 SASEGT. The CDR3 runs to 13 residues. V dropped 10 bases and J dropped 5 bases, with 17 bases sitting between them. The CDR3 coding sequence is TGTGCCACTAACCGGGACCGGGCGGAGACCCAGTACTTC. It yields the protein CATNRDRAETQYF.

This clonotype was picked up many times. The V and J genes are TRBV4-3 and TRBJ2-5, with 12 bases that match TRBD1. Unmatched junction bases numbered 4, after V lost 0 bases and J lost 5 bases. CDR3 length: 16 residues. From germline, CDR1 is LGHNA and CDR2 YSLEER. CDR3 amino acids: CASSQDRGQGAETQYF. The CDR3 DNA reads TGCGCCAGCAGCCAAGATCGGGGACAGGGGGCCGAGACCCAGTACTTC.